This T cell receptor (beta chain) was profiled in a study of cytomegalovirus exposure and HLA in healthy donors. Study information: In an early release, HLA-typed donors contributed about 80 million unique TCR sequences. Study-level findings and limits: Reports credit the classifier with highly specific, highly sensitive diagnosis of cytomegalovirus status.

The PCR contained 60 Vbeta and 13 Jbeta primers. Sequencing used immunoSEQ multiplex PCR; TCRdb keeps in-frame clones, though not all of them. The profile shows 150,000 to 200,000 clones, around 80% of them singletons. Comment on this clone: Antigen: not known.

Donors sampled were nominally healthy, though unrecorded immune exposures were likely. Trimming took off 2 bases at V and 7 bases at J, with 15 bases between the two ends. This CDR3 is 15 amino acids long. Germline V lookup: CDR1 MNHNS, CDR2 SASEGT. This chain uses TRBV6-1 with TRBJ2-1; weak D call: TRBD2 (7 bases). The sequenced sample was PBMCs. The TCR was taken from a woman in her late teens or twenties in good health and CMV-seronegative. The CDR3 is CASSEMGGGQNEQFF. Here the CDR3 DNA reads TGTGCCAGCAGTGAAATGGGGGGGGGCCAGAATGAGCAGTTCTTC.